This TCR beta chain comes out of a study of T cell responses to AZD1222 COVID-19 vaccine. Libraries were prepared by immunoSEQ multiplex PCR; TCRdb keeps only in-frame clonotypes and omits some of them. The sample includes roughly 72,000 clones, more than 70% of them seen just once. Germline CDR1 and CDR2: LGHNA and YNFKEQ. The V gene lost 4 bases and the J gene lost 1 base, with 10 bases spanning the gap. The CDR3 extends over 15 amino acids. This TCR came from an adult who received the MenACWY meningococcal vaccine as a control. This specimen was peripheral blood, taken 28 days after the second dose of the MenACWY control vaccine. This chain connects TRBV4-2 to TRBJ2-2; no clear D. The CDR3 protein is CASSPGPGNTGELFF. DNA of the CDR3: TGTGCCAGCAGCCCCGGCCCGGGGAACACCGGGGAGCTGTTTTTT.